The 12 T cell receptor beta chains given below trace back to one sample, sequenced in a study of blood T cells in healthy people across ages. Primers used in a second PCR of about 6 to 12 cycles were a sample-barcoded 5' primer and a J-beta primer mix. A single record per CDR3 protein comes from TCRdb applying MiXCR to the 5' RACE reads. The table includes hundreds of thousands of distinct CDR3 sequences, under 45% detected once. Input material: blood. The receptors stem from a man between 60 and 75 years old in good health.

This chain uses TRBV7-6 with TRBJ1-2; D call uncertain. The germline gives CDR1 SGHVS, CDR2 FNYEAQ. CDR3 length: 14 amino acids. V was shortened by 3 bases and J by 0 bases, with 8 bases between the two germline ends. The CDR3 region is CASSFGSSNYGYTF. For the CDR3, the DNA is TGTGCCAGCAGCTTTGGGTCTTCTAACTATGGCTACACCTTC. Full variable domain (missing parts from reference TRBV7-6 and TRBJ1-2): GAGVSQSPRYKVTKRGQDVALRCDPISGHVSLYWYRQALGQGPEFLTYFNYEAQQDKSGLPNDRFSAERPEGSISTLTIQRTEQRDSAMYRCASSFGSSNYGYTFGSGTRLTVV.

The chain links TRBV6-7 to TRBJ2-5, with 9 bases aligning to TRBD1. TRBV6-7 is classed as an ORF, of uncertain function. The CDR3 extends over 18 amino acids. J gave up 5 bases and V 4 bases, and 17 bases lay outside the gene matches. Here the CDR3 reads CASSLRPPWDRAGETQYF. Written as DNA, the CDR3 is TGTGCCAGCAGTTTACGGCCGCCTTGGGACAGGGCGGGGGAGACCCAGTACTTC.

By sample share, this clonotype is medium-sized. This sequence may be a read error, since a much larger clone differs from it by one base. The chain is built from TRBV24-1 and TRBJ2-5; D remains unclear. V was cut by 3 bases and J by 11 bases, with 18 bases left in between. This CDR3 comprises 14 residues. Germline V gene sequence: CDR1 KGHDR, CDR2 SFDVKD. This CDR3 reads CATSDVGSNNEQYF. The CDR3 DNA sequence: TGTGCCACCAGTGATGTGGGAAGCAACAATGAGCAGTACTTC.

This clonotype was detected only a few times. This chain uses TRBV20-1 with TRBJ1-2, with TRBD1 matching 12 bases. Germline CDR1 reads DFQATT; CDR2 reads SNEGSKA (reference sequence). The CDR3 spans 14 residues. Here the CDR3 reads CSPQTGTGGSGYTF. The CDR3 DNA is TGCAGCCCACAGACCGGGACAGGGGGCAGTGGCTACACCTTC.

Only a few counts were recorded for this clonotype. V usage is TRBV28 and J usage is TRBJ1-2, with TRBD1 matching 9 bases. This CDR3 has 16 amino acids. Per germline, CDR1 MDHEN and CDR2 SYDVKM. V gave up 6 bases and J gave up 4 bases; unmatched junction bases: 12. The DNA for the CDR3 is TGTGCCAGCAGCCCCTCCGGGACAGGGACGGGCTATGGCTACACCTTC. Its translation: CASSPSGTGTGYGYTF.

The chain uses TRBV4-3 and TRBJ1-2, with 7 positions matching TRBD1. CDR1 is LGHNA, CDR2 YSLEER, per germline. After removal of 3 bases from V and 4 bases from J, the junction contained 5 bases not matched to a gene. The CDR3 length is 14 residues. As DNA, the CDR3 is TGCGCCAGCAGCCAGAGGACAGGCCGCTATGGCTACACCTTC. Amino acid sequence: CASSQRTGRYGYTF.

V gene TRBV11-2 combines with J gene TRBJ2-5; 9 bases are shared with TRBD1. The J call may be faulty, since TRBJ2-7 better matches the DNA end. The CDR3 runs to 14 residues. Germline V gives CDR1 SGHAT, CDR2 FQNNGV. The DNA for the CDR3 is TGTGCCAGCAGCGGCGGACAGGGGCGCTGCGAGCAGTACTTC. Translating it yields CASSGGQGRCEQYF.

The CDR3 coding sequence is TGTGCCAGCAGCTTAGCGTTTAACAGGAATAACTATGGCTACACCTTC. It yields the protein CASSLAFNRNNYGYTF. V is TRBV7-2 and J is TRBJ1-2; possibly TRBD1 for D (5 bases). Trimming removed 0 bases at V and 1 base at J, with 12 bases between. This CDR3 region has 16 residues. Germline CDR1 SGHTA, CDR2 FQGNSA.

This clonotype was seen a handful of times. The chain uses TRBV7-9 and TRBJ2-3; the D gene is possibly TRBD1 (6 bases). This CDR3 contains 16 residues. V lost 4 bases and J lost 6, with 20 bases in between. The V gene's germline CDR1 is SEHNR and CDR2 FQNEAQ (reference sequence). CDR3 sequence reads: CASSSRRQGLGDTQYF. The CDR3 DNA follows: TGTGCCAGCAGCTCTAGAAGGCAGGGGCTGGGGGATACGCAGTATTTT. Combining the CDR3 with reference TRBV7-9 and TRBJ2-3 gives the whole variable domain DTGVSQNPRHKITKRGQNVTFRCDPISEHNRLYWYRQTLGQGPEFLTYFQNEAQLEKSRLLSDRFSAERPKGSFSTLEIQRTEQGDSAMYLCASSSRRQGLGDTQYFGPGTRLTVL.

The V and J genes are TRBV4-3 and TRBJ2-2; 7 bases align to TRBD1. In germline, CDR1 is LGHNA, CDR2 YSLEER. V dropped 3 bases and J dropped 4; count of bases not matched to a gene: 2. The CDR3 consists of 14 residues. The CDR3 protein is CASSHRGCTGELFF. The CDR3 coding sequence is TGCGCCAGCAGCCACAGGGGGTGCACCGGGGAGCTGTTTTTT.

V is TRBV9 and J is TRBJ1-2; TRBD1 matches 10 bases. This CDR3 contains 14 residues. Per the germline V gene, CDR1 is SGDLS and CDR2 is YYNGEE. The junction had 7 bases not matched to a gene; V was cut back by 3 bases and J by 8 bases. CDR3 in amino acids: CASSAPGTGVGYTF. The CDR3 coding sequence is TGTGCCAGCAGCGCCCCCGGGACAGGGGTCGGCTACACCTTC.

The rearrangement uses TRBV4-3 and TRBJ2-1; 9 nucleotides align to TRBD2. CDR1 and CDR2 (germline): LGHNA, YSLEER. Germline trimming cut 4 bases from V and 6 bases from J; bases unmatched to any gene: 10. This CDR3 comprises 16 residues. The CDR3 spells CASSLGGGGGANEQFF. The CDR3 bases are TGCGCCAGCAGCCTAGGCGGCGGCGGGGGGGCCAATGAGCAGTTCTTC.